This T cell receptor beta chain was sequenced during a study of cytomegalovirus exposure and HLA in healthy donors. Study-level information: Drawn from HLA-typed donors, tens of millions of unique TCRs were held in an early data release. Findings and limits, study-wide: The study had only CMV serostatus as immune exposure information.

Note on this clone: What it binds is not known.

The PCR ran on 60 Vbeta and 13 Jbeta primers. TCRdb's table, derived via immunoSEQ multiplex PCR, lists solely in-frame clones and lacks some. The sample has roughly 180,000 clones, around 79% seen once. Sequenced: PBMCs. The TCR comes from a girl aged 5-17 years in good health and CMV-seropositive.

DNA of the CDR3: TGCGCCAGCGGTCTCAGGGGATACGAGCAGTACTTC. It yields the protein CASGLRGYEQYF. The chain links TRBV10-2 to TRBJ2-7, with TRBD1 as a possible D gene (6 bases). Germline-derived CDR1 and CDR2 are WSHSY and SAAADI. The V and J ends lost 8 bases and 4 bases respectively, with 12 bases between them. This CDR3 spans 12 amino acids.